The entry that follows covers one TCR beta chain sequence. The target antigen is unknown. Diagnosing involved the use of clinical symptoms, serum thyroxine and TRAb, thyroid ultrasound and orbital computed tomography. This sample was taken from a study of T cells in Graves' hyperthyroidism and ophthalmopathy. Study at large: Before any treatment, at initial diagnosis, peripheral blood was collected. The study, taken as a whole, reports: Blood also contained most expanded thyroid clonotypes above 0.001. The model foresaw ophthalmopathy a median approximately 6.3 months prior to onset.

Researchers took RNA transcripts and amplified the TCR beta CDR3 regions from them. The TCR CDR3 first-round RT-PCR relied on the HTBI primer set. TCRdb reprocessed the multiplex PCR reads with MiXCR, giving one entry per CDR3 protein. The table shows 270,000 or so distinct CDR3 sequences, with less than 30% occurring only once. The V end lost 4 bases, the J end lost 2 bases, and 12 bases lay between the germline ends. This CDR3 comprises 15 residues. Germline V gene sequence: CDR1 MDHEN, CDR2 SYDVKM. This chain links TRBV28 with TRBJ1-5; D remains ambiguous. The receptor comes from a middle-aged man with Graves' hyperthyroidism that later progressed to Graves' ophthalmopathy. The sample comprised blood. CDR3 sequence reads: CASSYAGMGNQPQHF. The CDR3 DNA reads as TGTGCCAGCAGTTACGCGGGGATGGGCAATCAGCCCCAGCATTTT.